These 12 T cell receptor beta chains were all obtained from the same sample, sequenced in a study of tumor-infiltrating lymphocytes in primary liver carcinoma (dated by TCRdb to the late 2010s). Total RNA and DNA were co-extracted from about 19-30 mg of bulk tissue with the AllPrep DNA/RNA mini kit, without cell sorting. This sample was sequenced with an Illumina HiSeq 2500. A constant-region primer and ProtoScript II reverse transcriptase were used to reverse-transcribe TCRbeta-specific cDNA from approximately 450 ng total RNA. TCRbeta libraries were built with three nested multiplex PCR rounds, a slightly modified ARM-PCR procedure. The first two PCR rounds used multiplex TRBV1-TRBV30 forward primers with a Cbeta reverse primer, each for approximately 10 cycles. TCRdb redid the processing of the public reads, applying fastp at Q25 and MiXCR, and retained in-frame beta chains. Each record represents a unique CDR3 protein, reported with the most common genes and DNA among its rows. The sample has under 200,000 distinct CDR3 sequences on record, 85% of them singletons. Approximately 18% of the sample lies in the top ten.

Sequenced input: tumor tissue from primary liver carcinoma. These receptors were taken from a man in his forties with primary liver carcinoma and hepatitis B virus infection.

The V gene is TRBV6-1, the J gene TRBJ2-3; 10 bases line up with TRBD2. Germline loops: CDR1 MNHNS, CDR2 SASEGT. CDR3 length equals 14 residues. This CDR3 is CVRSDTSGADTQYF. The CDR3 DNA reads TGTGTCAGGAGTGACACTAGCGGGGCAGATACGCAGTATTTT.

The chain joins TRBV28 to TRBJ1-1; no definite D call. The CDR3 is 13 amino acids. V was trimmed by 8 bases and J by 4 bases, leaving 14 bases between them. Per the germline V gene, CDR1 is MDHEN and CDR2 is SYDVKM. CDR3 amino acids: CASCPYAITEAFF. CDR3 in DNA: TGTGCCAGCTGTCCCTATGCGATCACTGAAGCTTTCTTT.

This chain links TRBV7-8 with TRBJ2-7, with TRBD1 identical over 10 bases. The V and J ends lost 9 bases and 2 bases, in that order; junction bases with no gene match: 10. The CDR3 is 15 residues long. CDR1 and CDR2 (germline): SGHVS, FQNEAQ. The CDR3 coding sequence is TGTGCCAGTGGCTCTTATGACAGGGGGCCCTACGAGCAGTACTTC. Its protein is CASGSYDRGPYEQYF.

In regard to this clonotype: Since no conserved phenylalanine or tryptophan closes the CDR3, a read error is the likely cause. J is TRBJ2-3 and V is TRBV7-9, with D perhaps matching TRBD1 (6 bases). The germline V and J ends were trimmed by 1 base and 0 bases, with 8 bases remaining between them. Germline-derived CDR1 and CDR2 are SEHNR and FQNEAQ (reference sequence). The CDR3 contains 15 residues. The CDR3 here is CASSLVGGSTDTQYY. In nucleotides, the CDR3 is TGTGCCAGCAGCTTAGTAGGGGGAAGCACAGATACGCAGTATTAT.

J is TRBJ2-7 and V is TRBV29-1, with D unresolved. Trimming shortened V by 7 bases and J by 2 bases, and 24 bases separated the two germline ends. Germline V gene data show CDR1 as SQVTM and CDR2 as ANQGSEA. This CDR3 contains 16 residues. The CDR3 DNA is TGCAGCGCCATGACATCTGGGAACATCACTCCCTACGAGCAGTACTTC. Translating it yields CSAMTSGNITPYEQYF.

This clonotype was seen once. Sequence at one end of the junction differs from germline and may be a read error. The chain has TRBV11-2 and TRBJ2-3, with 9 positions matching TRBD2. This CDR3 is built from 15 residues. Germline V gene data show CDR1 as SGHAT and CDR2 as FQNNGV. The CDR3 here is CASSDSGRFVDTQFF. Written as DNA, the CDR3 is TGTGCCAGCAGCGATAGCGGGAGATTTGTAGATACGCAGTTTTTT.

V and J are TRBV6-5 and TRBJ2-7, with D perhaps matching TRBD1 or TRBD2 (5 bases each). The CDR3 is made up of 16 amino acids. Germline CDR1 reads MNHEY; CDR2 reads SVGAGI. The V gene lost 11 bases and the J gene lost 3 bases, with 26 bases spanning the gap. CDR3 DNA sequence: TGTGCCGACAGTAGGGATTTGGAGAGGGGACGCTACGAGCAGTACTTC. Residues: CADSRDLERGRYEQYF.

The chain couples TRBV6-1 to TRBJ2-3; D remains unclear. The germline V gene encodes CDR1 MNHNS and CDR2 SASEGT. Trimming left V 7 bases short and J 12 bases short, with 17 bases between. The CDR3 extends over 12 amino acids. CDR3 sequence: CASKPTTDRQYF. CDR3 coding DNA: TGTGCCAGCAAGCCCACCACAGATAGACAGTATTTT.

This chain links TRBV19 with TRBJ1-1; 11 nucleotides line up with TRBD1. This CDR3 comprises 16 residues. With 9 bases clipped from V and 5 bases from J, the junction kept 14 bases outside the gene matches. Germline CDR1 and CDR2: LNHDA and SQIVND (reference sequence). CDR3 nucleotide sequence: TGTGCCAGAAGGACGGGACAGGGGGTTAGAGGGACTGAAGCTTTCTTT. This codes for CARRTGQGVRGTEAFF.

The sample holds one count of this clonotype. A junction end diverges from the germline sequence, so it may reflect a read error. The chain has TRBV7-9 and TRBJ2-1, with TRBD1 as a possible D gene (6 bases). Germline loops: CDR1 SEHNR, CDR2 FQNEAQ (reference sequence). The CDR3 consists of 16 residues. The CDR3 sequence is CASSLALAGAYNEHFF. DNA for the CDR3: TGTGCCAGCAGCTTAGCCCTAGCAGGGGCCTACAATGAGCATTTCTTC.

This clonotype was recorded at least ten times. The rearrangement joins TRBV28 to TRBJ2-3; no reliable D call. V lost 8 bases and J lost 6, with 18 bases in between. There are 14 residues in the CDR3. In germline, CDR1 is MDHEN, CDR2 SYDVKM. The CDR3 region has the DNA TGTGCCAGCGTATCGTACCTTGATTCTGATACGCAGTATTTT. Translated: CASVSYLDSDTQYF.

Regarding this clonotype: Its ends do not fully match the called genes, so a read error is possible. The chain couples TRBV6-1 to TRBJ2-1, with 7 bases matching TRBD1. The CDR3 is made up of 14 amino acids. The germline gives CDR1 MNHNS, CDR2 SASEGT. The CDR3 reads CASSLGQENNEQFF. For the CDR3, the DNA is TGTGCCAGCAGTCTCGGACAGGAAAACAACGAGCAGTTCTTC.